The source of this T cell receptor beta chain is a study of blood T cells in healthy people across ages. Study results and caveats: Roughly linear declines in TCR beta diversity per million T cells occurred with age.

In its sample, this clonotype was seen a few times. The antigen is undetermined. Whenever a sample was processed, at least 6 million PBMCs were isolated. Total RNA extraction produced at least 5.5 micrograms (per sample) for the study. A second PCR, run for roughly 7 to 11 cycles, used a sample-barcoded 5' primer plus a J-beta primer mix. TCRdb re-called the 5' RACE reads with MiXCR, one entry per CDR3 protein. The repertoire includes 550,000 to 750,000 distinct CDR3 sequences, around 21% of them detected once, and roughly 3.9% sits in the top ten. Germline V gives CDR1 SGHTA, CDR2 FQGNSA. CDR3 size: 17 residues.

The chain carries TRBV7-2 and TRBJ2-1; 10 bases are a match to TRBD2. The J call may be wrong; the DNA end is better matched by TRBJ2-7. The material sequenced was blood. This receptor was taken from a man in his 70s in good health. CDR3 in amino acids: CASSPNPRLAGGYEQYF. The CDR3 DNA reads TGTGCCAGCAGCCCAAATCCCCGTTTAGCGGGAGGTTACGAGCAGTACTTC.